These T cell receptor beta chains were read from a single sample in a study of shared clonotypes between healthy human individuals. Clones were sequenced by immunoSEQ multiplex PCR, and TCRdb holds only the in-frame ones, with some missing. The sample lists around 500,000 clones, less than 80% occurring once. The sample was PBMCs. The receptors shown here come from a woman aged 40 to 50 in good health. Some clones in this sample may be carry-over from other donors' samples. Both conserved end residues are part of each CDR3. Each record gives: J gene, D gene, clone size, V gene, CDR3 length, CDR3 DNA, CDR3 protein. D genes are given only for firm matches. The size field is filled for only some rows; it gives once, few, many or a size class.

TRBJ2-7 | TRBD2 | . | TRBV10-1 | 14 | TGCGCCAGCAGTGGGTCGGGAGGCCTCGGCGAGCAGTACTTC | CASSGSGGLGEQYF
TRBJ2-1 | TRBD2 | . | TRBV18 | 15 | TGTGCCAGCTCCCGTACTAGCGGAGGGGACAATGAGCAGTTCTTC | CASSRTSGGDNEQFF
TRBJ2-1 | TRBD2 | . | TRBV4-3 | 15 | TGCGCCAGCAGCCAAGGGGTAGCGGGAGCAAATAGCGCATTCTTC | CASSQGVAGANSAFF
TRBJ1-2 | TRBD1 | . | TRBV25-1 | 16 | TGTGCCAGCAGTGATCCGTATCGGAGGGGGCCCCGGGGCTACACCTTC | CASSDPYRRGPRGYTF
TRBJ2-5 | . | once | TRBV25-1 | 13 | TGTGCCAGCCAATACAAGAACCAAGAGACCCAGTACTTC | CASQYKNQETQYF
TRBJ2-1 | . | . | TRBV9 | 14 | TGTGCCAGCAGCCCCCCCCGGACCAGCCGTGAGCAGTTCTTC | CASSPPRTSREQFF
TRBJ2-6 | . | . | TRBV7-3 | 15 | TGTGCCAGCAGCGACAGAGGGGCTGGGGCCAACGTCCTGACTTTC | CASSDRGAGANVLTF
TRBJ1-1 | . | few | TRBV19 | 15 | TGTGCCAGTAAAGCGTCGGAGGCCAAGAACACTGAAGCTTTCTTT | CASKASEAKNTEAFF
TRBJ1-2 | TRBD1 | . | TRBV10-3 | 14 | TGTGCCATCAGTGAGGGAGGGACAGTGGATGGCTACACCTTC | CAISEGGTVDGYTF
TRBJ1-2 | TRBD1 | . | TRBV18 | 14 | TGTGCCAGCTCACCACGACAGGGGGACTCTGGCTACACCTTC | CASSPRQGDSGYTF
TRBJ2-1 | TRBD2 | once | TRBV9 | 18 | TGTGCCAGCAGCGTAGAGGGACTAGCGGCGATGTCCTACAATGAGCAGTTCTTC | CASSVEGLAAMSYNEQFF
TRBJ1-2 | . | . | TRBV4-1 | 14 | TGCGCCAGCAGCCAAGGAGGGGATCCCTATGGCTACACCTTC | CASSQGGDPYGYTF
TRBJ2-2 | . | many | TRBV6-1 | 14 | TGTGCCAGCACCCAAGGGGGTGACACCGGGGAGCTGTTTTTT | CASTQGGDTGELFF
TRBJ2-1 | TRBD1 | . | TRBV7-3 | 16 | TGTGCCAGCAGCTTAGCGACGACAGGGGAGGTCGATGAGCAGTTCTTC | CASSLATTGEVDEQFF
TRBJ2-1 | . | . | TRBV1 | 14 | TGCACCAGCCGAGAACGGGAGGCGGGCAATGAGCAGTTCTTC | CTSREREAGNEQFF
TRBJ2-1 | . | . | TRBV7-6 | 17 | TGTGCCAGCAGCTTATCTTGGTGGGAGGACTCCTACAATGAGCAGTTCTTC | CASSLSWWEDSYNEQFF
TRBJ1-1 | . | . | TRBV27 | 13 | TGTGCCAGCAGTTTTTTGAGGGACACTGAAGCTTTCTTT | CASSFLRDTEAFF
TRBJ1-1 | . | . | TRBV10-3 | 14 | TGTGCCATCAGTGATTTTCGGGGGGAGACTGAAGCTTTCTTT | CAISDFRGETEAFF
TRBJ2-1 | TRBD2 | . | TRBV6-1 | 15 | TGTGCCAGCACCCGCGGGACTAGCGGGAACAATGAGCAGTTCTTC | CASTRGTSGNNEQFF
TRBJ2-7 | . | . | TRBV7-2 | 15 | TGTGCCAGCAGCTTAGAAGGCGGGCCACCCTACGAGCAGTACTTC | CASSLEGGPPYEQYF
TRBJ1-4 | . | few | TRBV29-1 | 11 | TGCAGCGTTGGAAAAGGGATCGAACTGTTTTTT | CSVGKGIELFF
TRBJ2-7 | . | once | TRBV18 | 11 | TGTGCCAGCTCAACCGGAATCGAGCAGTACTTC | CASSTGIEQYF
TRBJ2-2 | . | . | TRBV5-1 | 14 | TGCGCCAGCAGCCCGTTGGAGGGGCCCGGGGAGCTGTTTTTT | CASSPLEGPGELFF
TRBJ1-2 | . | few | TRBV5-1 | 13 | TGCGCCAGCAGCTTAAGGGCAGACTATGGCTACACCTTC | CASSLRADYGYTF
TRBJ2-3 | . | once | TRBV5-4 | 16 | TGTGCCAGCAGCCCGCCGGGGGCGGGAGATTCAGATACGCAGTATTTT | CASSPPGAGDSDTQYF
TRBJ2-5 | . | . | TRBV7-9 | 19 | TGTGCCAGCAGCCCCGGGCGGGGGCGGAGCGGAAGGGGTCAAGAGACCCAGTACTTC | CASSPGRGRSGRGQETQYF
TRBJ2-4 | TRBD2 | . | TRBV5-4 | 16 | TGTGCCAGCAGCCAGACTAGCGGGAGGAGTTTGAACATTCAGTACTTC | CASSQTSGRSLNIQYF
TRBJ1-2 | . | once | TRBV5-5 | 13 | TGTGCCAGCAGCTTGGTTTCTGAATATGGCTACACCTTC | CASSLVSEYGYTF
TRBJ2-1 | TRBD1 | . | TRBV4-3 | 16 | TGCGCCAGCAGCCTAGACCCTGGGACAGGGGGCAATGAGCAGTTCTTC | CASSLDPGTGGNEQFF
TRBJ2-1 | . | . | TRBV7-3 | 14 | TGTGCCAGCAGCTTAGACCAGGGGATAGGTGAGCAGTTCTTC | CASSLDQGIGEQFF
TRBJ1-1 | . | . | TRBV2 | 15 | TGTGCCAGCAGTGTTACGGTTGGGGGCGGCACTGAAGCTTTCTTT | CASSVTVGGGTEAFF
TRBJ2-1 | . | few | TRBV4-3 | 14 | TGCGCCAGCAGCCAAGACCCTAGGGACAATGAGCAGTTCTTC | CASSQDPRDNEQFF
TRBJ2-7 | . | . | TRBV5-4 | 13 | TGTGCCAGCAGCTTGGCCACGGACTACGAGCAGTACTTC | CASSLATDYEQYF
TRBJ2-3 | TRBD2 | . | TRBV10-3 | 16 | TGTGCCATCAGTGGCGGGAGCCGGAACGGGGGAGATACGCAGTATTTT | CAISGGSRNGGDTQYF
TRBJ2-3 | . | . | TRBV5-1 | 16 | TGCGCCAGCAGCTTCTCCGGGCCATCTAGCACAGATACGCAGTATTTT | CASSFSGPSSTDTQYF
TRBJ2-3 | TRBD2 | . | TRBV5-1 | 16 | TGCGCCAGCAGCCCGGTAGGGACTAGCGGAACAGATACGCAGTATTTT | CASSPVGTSGTDTQYF
TRBJ2-7 | . | . | TRBV18 | 14 | TGTGCCAGCTCACCTGACAGGACCTCCTACGAGCAGTACTTC | CASSPDRTSYEQYF
TRBJ1-1 | . | . | TRBV6-1 | 13 | TGTGCCGCGGCGGGGCTCTTGGTCACTGAAGCTTTCTTT | CAAAGLLVTEAFF
TRBJ2-1 | TRBD2 | once | TRBV27 | 17 | TGTGCCAGCAGTTTATCGACTAGCGGGAGAACTAACAATGAGCAGTTCTTC | CASSLSTSGRTNNEQFF
TRBJ2-5 | . | . | TRBV28 | 15 | TGTGCCAGCAGCTCCCGGGGTGGAGGGGCCGAGACCCAGTACTTC | CASSSRGGGAETQYF
TRBJ1-3 | . | . | TRBV2 | 14 | TGTGCCAGCAGTGTAATTGCCTCTGGAAACACCATATATTTT | CASSVIASGNTIYF
TRBJ2-7 | . | . | TRBV10-2 | 12 | TGCGCCAGCAGCGGGTCTACATACGAGCAGTACTTC | CASSGSTYEQYF
TRBJ2-5 | . | . | TRBV15 | 14 | TGTGCCACCAGCAGCTCAGGGGTTCAAGAGACCCAGTACTTC | CATSSSGVQETQYF
TRBJ2-1 | . | . | TRBV18 | 14 | TGTGCCAGCTCACCAAGAAGGGAGGTGGATGAGCAGTTCTTC | CASSPRREVDEQFF
TRBJ2-2 | . | . | TRBV7-2 | 13 | TGTGCCAGCAGCTTGGACACAGCCGGGGAGCTGTTTTTT | CASSLDTAGELFF
TRBJ2-2 | . | . | TRBV29-1 | 15 | TGCAGCGTTGGAAACAGGAACCTGAACACCGGGGAGCTGTTTTTT | CSVGNRNLNTGELFF
TRBJ1-1 | TRBD1 | . | TRBV7-9 | 13 | TGTGCCAGCAGCCAAACAGGGACAGGTCAAGCTTTCTTT | CASSQTGTGQAFF
TRBJ2-7 | . | . | TRBV7-9 | 14 | TGTGCCAGCAGCTTGGATGGTGCCCCGGGTGGGCAGTACTTC | CASSLDGAPGGQYF
TRBJ2-1 | . | . | TRBV15 | 16 | TGTGCCACCAGCAGAGATTTGGGGCGGGACCACAATGAGCAGTTCTTC | CATSRDLGRDHNEQFF